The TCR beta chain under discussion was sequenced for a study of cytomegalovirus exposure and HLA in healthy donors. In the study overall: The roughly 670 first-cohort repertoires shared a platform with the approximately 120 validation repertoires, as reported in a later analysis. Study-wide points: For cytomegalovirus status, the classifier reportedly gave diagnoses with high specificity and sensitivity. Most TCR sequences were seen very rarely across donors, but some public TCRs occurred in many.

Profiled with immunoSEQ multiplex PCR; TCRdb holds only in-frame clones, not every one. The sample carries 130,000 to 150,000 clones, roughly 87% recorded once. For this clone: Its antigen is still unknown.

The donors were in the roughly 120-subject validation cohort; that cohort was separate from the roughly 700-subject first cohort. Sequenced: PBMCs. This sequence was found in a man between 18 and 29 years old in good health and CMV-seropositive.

CDR3 DNA: TGTGCCAGCAGCCAAGGGGCAGCGGGAGGTTACAATGAGCAGTTCTTC. Translation gives CASSQGAAGGYNEQFF. The rearrangement uses TRBV28 and TRBJ2-1; 9 nucleotides match TRBD2. V lost 6 bases to trimming and J lost 4 bases; unmatched junction nucleotides: 10. This CDR3 comprises 16 residues. Germline V gives CDR1 MDHEN, CDR2 SYDVKM.